This T cell receptor beta chain was found in a study of CD8 T cells in ankylosing spondylitis (TCRdb year 2017). With regard to the full study: The study set out to find disease-linked TCR variants by profiling T cell receptor beta repertoires in ankylosing spondylitis patients and healthy donors. The whole study cohort included 85 to 120 healthy donors and roughly 24 ankylosing spondylitis patients. Peripheral blood was sampled, and synovial fluid was also collected from ankylosing spondylitis patients.

Reads for this sample came from an Illumina HiSeq 2500. Quantitative 5'-RACE with molecular barcodes was the method used to prepare the TCR beta libraries. As for how the authors treated the data: A new computational method, built on a probabilistic model of VDJ rearrangement, was used to identify disease-linked TCR variants. Using fastp trimming at Q25 and MiXCR clonotype assembly, TCRdb reanalyzed the public sequencing data and kept in-frame beta chains. Each CDR3 protein gets just one entry, which takes the most common genes and DNA from the rows behind it. These V and J calls are TCRdb output, not the study's own analysis. In all, the sample holds around 180,000 distinct CDR3 sequences, and 18% of those were seen once. The ten largest make up 4.3% of the sample. The full study reports these points: Significant enrichment of the disease-linked clones was reported in matched synovial fluid samples from ankylosing spondylitis patients. Some of the motif variants had been reported before in the synovial fluid and blood of reactive arthritis patients, a finding that suggests common disease-initiation mechanisms. Blood from ankylosing spondylitis patients appeared to be characterized by a TCR beta motif made up of about 8 highly homologous amino acid variants. The disease-linked clones showed a CD8+ phenotype and occurred at relatively low frequencies in peripheral blood.

The CDR3 goes from the cysteine to the phenylalanine over 13 residues. The CDR3 DNA has 39 bases and is translated from base 1. V loses 3 bases of germline sequence and J loses 1 base, and the interval between the two ends is 6 bases. CDR1 ENHRY and CDR2 SYGVKD were looked up in the germline V gene. This clonotype was detected ten times or more. The specificity of this receptor is unknown. The sample holds no much larger clone one base away, and base qualities are not on file. This clonotype was obtained from a male donor between 5 and 29 years old with ankylosing spondylitis or in good health (not recorded which). Donor details come from another sample of the same person, matched by shared clones. The sample comprised blood, either unsorted or a sorted T cell fraction (not recorded which). The rearranged chain carries TRBV10-3 and TRBJ1-2; no D gene can be assigned with confidence. The DNA is as follows: TGTGCCATCAGTGAAGGAGTTAACTATGGCTACACCTTC. This encodes CAISEGVNYGYTF.